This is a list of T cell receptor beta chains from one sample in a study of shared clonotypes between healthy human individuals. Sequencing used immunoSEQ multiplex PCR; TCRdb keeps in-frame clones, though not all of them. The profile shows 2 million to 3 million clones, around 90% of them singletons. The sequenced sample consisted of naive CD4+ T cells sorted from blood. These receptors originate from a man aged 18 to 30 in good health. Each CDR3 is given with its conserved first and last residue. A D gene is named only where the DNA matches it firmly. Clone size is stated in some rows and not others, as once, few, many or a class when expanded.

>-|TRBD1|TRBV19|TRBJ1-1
CASSMGPGQGNTEAFF
TGTGCCAGTAGTATGGGTCCGGGACAGGGGAACACTGAAGCTTTCTTT
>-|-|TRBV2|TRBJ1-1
CASSVIENTEAFF
TGTGCCAGCAGTGTGATAGAGAACACTGAAGCTTTCTTT
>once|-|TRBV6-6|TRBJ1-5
CASSQLGTANNQPQHF
TGTGCCAGCAGTCAACTCGGGACGGCCAACAATCAGCCCCAGCATTTT
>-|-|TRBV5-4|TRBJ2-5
CASSLPGKGETQYF
TGTGCCAGCAGCTTGCCGGGAAAGGGAGAGACCCAGTACTTC
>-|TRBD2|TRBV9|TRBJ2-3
CASSVGASGITDTQYF
TGTGCCAGCAGCGTAGGTGCTAGCGGGATCACAGATACGCAGTATTTT
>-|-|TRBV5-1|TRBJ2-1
CASSLGSATGEQFF
TGCGCCAGCAGCTTGGGATCGGCTACTGGTGAGCAGTTCTTC
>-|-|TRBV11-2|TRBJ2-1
CASSLELGPTSRFF
TGTGCCAGCAGTTTAGAGCTAGGACCGACAAGCAGGTTCTTC
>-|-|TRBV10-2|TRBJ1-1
CATEDGHLKRPEAFF
TGCGCCACCGAGGACGGTCATCTCAAAAGGCCTGAAGCTTTCTTT
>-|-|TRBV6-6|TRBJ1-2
CASSVNPGDYGYTF
TGTGCCAGCTCAGTTAACCCAGGGGACTATGGCTACACCTTC
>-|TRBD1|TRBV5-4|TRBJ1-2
CASSGGQGPGYGYTF
TGTGCCAGCAGCGGGGGACAGGGCCCCGGGTATGGCTACACCTTC
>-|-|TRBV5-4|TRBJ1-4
CASSPSTVEKLFF
TGTGCCAGCAGCCCCTCGACGGTTGAAAAACTGTTTTTT
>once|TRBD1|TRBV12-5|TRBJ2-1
CASGRDRGSLEQFF
TGTGCTAGTGGTAGGGACAGGGGGTCATTGGAGCAGTTCTTC
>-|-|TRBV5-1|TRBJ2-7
CASSSSLRDNSPYEQYF
TGCGCCAGCAGCTCTTCTCTCCGGGACAACTCGCCCTACGAGCAGTACTTC
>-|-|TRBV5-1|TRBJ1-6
CASSLDIDNSPLHF
TGCGCCAGCAGCCTTGACATCGATAATTCACCCCTCCACTTT
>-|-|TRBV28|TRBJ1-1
CASSQGVNTEAFF
TGTGCCAGCAGCCAAGGGGTGAACACTGAAGCTTTCTTT
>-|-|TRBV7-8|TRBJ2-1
CASSHRDSEQFF
TGTGCCAGCAGCCACAGGGATAGTGAGCAGTTCTTC
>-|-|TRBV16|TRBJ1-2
CASSYNFGSGYTF
TGTGCCAGCAGCTATAACTTCGGGAGCGGCTACACCTTC
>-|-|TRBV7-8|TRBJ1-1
CASSLHTHTEAFF
TGTGCCAGCAGCCTCCACACGCACACTGAAGCTTTCTTT
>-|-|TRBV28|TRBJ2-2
CASSLVGAAFPNTGELFF
TGTGCCAGCAGTTTAGTCGGGGCGGCTTTTCCGAACACCGGGGAGCTGTTTTTT
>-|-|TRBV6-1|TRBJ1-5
CASTLERSSNQPQHF
TGTGCCAGCACTCTTGAACGGTCTAGCAATCAGCCCCAGCATTTT
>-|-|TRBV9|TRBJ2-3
CASSVDVSTDTQYF
TGTGCCAGCAGCGTAGATGTAAGCACAGATACGCAGTATTTT
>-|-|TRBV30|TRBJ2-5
CAWSRDNQETQYF
TGTGCCTGGAGTCGGGACAACCAAGAGACCCAGTACTTC
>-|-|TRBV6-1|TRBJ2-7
CASSESYEQYF
TGTGCCAGCAGTGAGTCGTACGAGCAGTACTTC
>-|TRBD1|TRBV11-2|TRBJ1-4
CASSFWDRENGEKLFF
TGTGCCAGCAGCTTTTGGGACAGGGAAAACGGGGAAAAACTGTTTTTT
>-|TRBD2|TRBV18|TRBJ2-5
CASSPLPGLEETQYF
TGTGCCAGCTCACCTTTGCCGGGACTAGAAGAGACCCAGTACTTC
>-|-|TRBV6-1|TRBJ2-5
CASSEGSPGYF
TGTGCCAGCAGTGAAGGCAGCCCGGGGTACTTC